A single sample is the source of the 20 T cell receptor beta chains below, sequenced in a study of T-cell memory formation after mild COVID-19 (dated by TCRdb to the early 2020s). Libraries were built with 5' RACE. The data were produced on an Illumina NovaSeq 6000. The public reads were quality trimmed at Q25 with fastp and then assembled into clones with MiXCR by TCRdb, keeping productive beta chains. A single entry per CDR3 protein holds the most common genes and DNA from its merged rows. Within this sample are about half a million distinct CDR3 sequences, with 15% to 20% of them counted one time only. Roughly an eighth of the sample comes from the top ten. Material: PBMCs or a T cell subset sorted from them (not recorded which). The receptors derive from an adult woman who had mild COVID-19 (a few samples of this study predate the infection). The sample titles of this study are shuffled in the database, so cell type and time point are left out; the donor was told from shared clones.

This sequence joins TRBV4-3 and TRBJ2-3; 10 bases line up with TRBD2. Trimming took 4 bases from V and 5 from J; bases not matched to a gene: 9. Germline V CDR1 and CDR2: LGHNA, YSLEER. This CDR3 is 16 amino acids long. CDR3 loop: CASSRTSGQAGDTQYF. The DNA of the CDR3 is TGCGCCAGCAGCCGGACTAGCGGCCAGGCGGGAGATACGCAGTATTTT.

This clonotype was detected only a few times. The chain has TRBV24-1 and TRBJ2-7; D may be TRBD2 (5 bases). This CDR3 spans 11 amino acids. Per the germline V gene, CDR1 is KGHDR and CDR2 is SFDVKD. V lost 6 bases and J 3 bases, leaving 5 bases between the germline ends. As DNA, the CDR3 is TGTGCCACCAGTCGGGACTACGAGCAGTACTTC. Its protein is CATSRDYEQYF.

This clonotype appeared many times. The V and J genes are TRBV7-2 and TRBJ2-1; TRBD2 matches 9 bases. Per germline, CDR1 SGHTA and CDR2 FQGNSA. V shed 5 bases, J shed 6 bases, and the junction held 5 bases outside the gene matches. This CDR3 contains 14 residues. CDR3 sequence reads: CASSPWTSVNEQFF. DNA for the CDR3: TGTGCCAGCAGCCCCTGGACTAGCGTCAATGAGCAGTTCTTC.

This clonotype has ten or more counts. The CDR3 protein is CSARDLAGGASDTQYF. As DNA, the CDR3 is TGCAGTGCTAGAGATCTGGCGGGGGGGGCCTCAGATACGCAGTATTTT. The chain uses TRBV20-1 and TRBJ2-3, with TRBD2 identical over 9 bases. Germline loops: CDR1 DFQATT, CDR2 SNEGSKA (reference sequence). V lost 0 bases to trimming and J lost 4 bases; unmatched junction nucleotides: 8. This CDR3 has 16 residues.

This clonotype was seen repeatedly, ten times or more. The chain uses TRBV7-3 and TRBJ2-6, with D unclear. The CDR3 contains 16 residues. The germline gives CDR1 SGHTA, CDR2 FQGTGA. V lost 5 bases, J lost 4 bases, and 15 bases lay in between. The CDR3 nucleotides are TGTGCCAGCAGCGCAAACCCCCAGTCAGGGGCCAACGTCCTGACTTTC. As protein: CASSANPQSGANVLTF.

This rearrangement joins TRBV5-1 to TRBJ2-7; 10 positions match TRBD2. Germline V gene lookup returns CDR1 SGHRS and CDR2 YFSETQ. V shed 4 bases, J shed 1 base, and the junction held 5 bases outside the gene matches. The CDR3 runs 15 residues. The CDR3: CASSRTSGLSYEQYF. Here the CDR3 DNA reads TGCGCCAGCAGCCGGACTAGCGGCCTATCCTACGAGCAGTACTTC. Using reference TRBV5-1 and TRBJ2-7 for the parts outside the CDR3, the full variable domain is KAGVTQTPRYLIKTRGQQVTLSCSPISGHRSVSWYQQTPGQGLQFLFEYFSETQRNKGNFPGRFSGRQFSNSRSEMNVSTLELGDSALYLCASSRTSGLSYEQYFGPGTRLTVT.

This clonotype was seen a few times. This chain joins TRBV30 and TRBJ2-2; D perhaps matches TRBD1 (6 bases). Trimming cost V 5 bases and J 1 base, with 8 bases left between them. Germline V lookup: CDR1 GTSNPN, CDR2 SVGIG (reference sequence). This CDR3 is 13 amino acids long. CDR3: CAWSGQNTGELFF. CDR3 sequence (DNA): TGTGCCTGGTCGGGACAGAACACCGGGGAGCTGTTTTTT.

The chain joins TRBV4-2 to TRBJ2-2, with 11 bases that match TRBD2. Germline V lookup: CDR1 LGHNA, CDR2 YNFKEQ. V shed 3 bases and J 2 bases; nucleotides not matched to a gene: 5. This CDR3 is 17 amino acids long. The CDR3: CASSHTGTSGNTGELFF. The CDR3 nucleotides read TGTGCCAGCAGCCACACCGGGACTAGCGGAAACACCGGGGAGCTGTTTTTT.

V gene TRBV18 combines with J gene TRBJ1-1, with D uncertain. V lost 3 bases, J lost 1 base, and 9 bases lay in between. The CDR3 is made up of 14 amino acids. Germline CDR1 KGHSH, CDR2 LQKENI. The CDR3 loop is CASSPGIGNTEAFF. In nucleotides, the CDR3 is TGTGCCAGCTCACCGGGGATTGGGAACACTGAAGCTTTCTTT. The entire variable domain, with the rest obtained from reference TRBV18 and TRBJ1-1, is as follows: NAGVMQNPRHLVRRRGQEARLRCSPMKGHSHVYWYRQLPEEGLKFMVYLQKENIIDESGMPKERFSAEFPKEGPSILRIQQVVRGDSAAYFCASSPGIGNTEAFFGQGTRLTVV.

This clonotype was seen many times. In nucleotides, the CDR3 is TGTGCCAGCAGTTACTCCAGATCCTCCTACGAGCAGTACTTC. It translates to CASSYSRSSYEQYF. The V and J genes are TRBV6-5 and TRBJ2-7; D gene unclear. The germline V gene has CDR1 MNHEY and CDR2 SVGAGI. CDR3 length equals 14 residues. The ends were cut back, 0 bases at V and 0 bases at J, with 6 bases in the middle.

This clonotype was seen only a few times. The CDR3 region is CSASWGQLGTDTQYF. The CDR3 DNA follows: TGCAGTGCTAGTTGGGGACAGCTGGGCACAGATACGCAGTATTTT. V gene TRBV20-1 combines with J gene TRBJ2-3, with 7 bases that match TRBD1. CDR1 is DFQATT, CDR2 SNEGSKA, per germline (reference sequence). The CDR3 runs to 15 residues. V shed 3 bases and J 1 base; nucleotides not matched to a gene: 7.

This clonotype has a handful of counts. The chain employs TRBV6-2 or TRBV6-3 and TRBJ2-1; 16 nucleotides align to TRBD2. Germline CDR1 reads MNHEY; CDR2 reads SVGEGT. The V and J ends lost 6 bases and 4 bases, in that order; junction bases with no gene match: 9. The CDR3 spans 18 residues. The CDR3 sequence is CASRPGLAGGPTYNEQFF. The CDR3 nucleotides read TGTGCCAGCAGGCCGGGACTAGCGGGAGGGCCAACATACAATGAGCAGTTCTTC.

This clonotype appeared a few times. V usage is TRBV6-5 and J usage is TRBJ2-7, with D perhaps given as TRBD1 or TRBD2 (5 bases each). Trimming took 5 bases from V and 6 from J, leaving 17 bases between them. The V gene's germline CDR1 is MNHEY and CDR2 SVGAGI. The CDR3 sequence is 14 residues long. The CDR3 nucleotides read TGTGCCAGCAGTCCATTCTCCGGGGCTGCCGAGCAGTACTTC. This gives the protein CASSPFSGAAEQYF.

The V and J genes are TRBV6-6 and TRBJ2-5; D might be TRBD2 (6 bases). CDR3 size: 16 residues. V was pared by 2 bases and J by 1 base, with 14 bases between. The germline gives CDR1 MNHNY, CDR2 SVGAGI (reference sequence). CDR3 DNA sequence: TGTGCCAGCAGTTACCCCCCCGCCGGGGGCCAAGAGACCCAGTACTTC. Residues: CASSYPPAGGQETQYF.

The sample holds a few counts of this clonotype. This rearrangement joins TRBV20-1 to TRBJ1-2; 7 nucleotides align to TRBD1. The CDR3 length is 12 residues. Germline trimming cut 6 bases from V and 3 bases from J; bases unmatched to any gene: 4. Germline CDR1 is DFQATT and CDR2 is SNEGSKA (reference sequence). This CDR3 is CSASTGDYGYTF. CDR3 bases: TGCAGTGCAAGTACAGGGGACTATGGCTACACCTTC.

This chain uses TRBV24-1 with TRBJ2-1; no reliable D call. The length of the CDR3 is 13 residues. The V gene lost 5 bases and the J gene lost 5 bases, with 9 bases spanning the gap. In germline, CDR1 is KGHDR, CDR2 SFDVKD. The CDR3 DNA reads TGTGCCACCAGTGTGTCCCAAAACAATGAGCAGTTCTTC. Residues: CATSVSQNNEQFF.

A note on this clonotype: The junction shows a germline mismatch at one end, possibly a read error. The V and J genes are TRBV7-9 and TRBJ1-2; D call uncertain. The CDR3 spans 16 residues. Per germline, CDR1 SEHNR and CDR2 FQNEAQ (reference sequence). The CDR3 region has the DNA TGTGCCAGCAGCATCCCGGTAGGACTGCCTAACTATGGATACACCTTC. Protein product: CASSIPVGLPNYGYTF.

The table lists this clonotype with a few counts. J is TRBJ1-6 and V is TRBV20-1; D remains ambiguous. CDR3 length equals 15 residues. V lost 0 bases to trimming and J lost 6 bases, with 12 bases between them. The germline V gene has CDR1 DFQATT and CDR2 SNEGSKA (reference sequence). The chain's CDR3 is CSARELARSNSPLHF. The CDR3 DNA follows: TGCAGTGCTAGAGAGTTGGCCAGGAGTAATTCACCCCTCCACTTT.

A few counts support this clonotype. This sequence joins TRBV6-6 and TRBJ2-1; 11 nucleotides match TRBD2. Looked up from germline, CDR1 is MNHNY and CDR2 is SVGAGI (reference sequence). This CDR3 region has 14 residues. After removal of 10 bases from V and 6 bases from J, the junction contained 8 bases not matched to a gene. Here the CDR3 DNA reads TGTGCCACACTAGCGGGAGTTCGGGGCAATGAGCAGTTCTTC. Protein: CATLAGVRGNEQFF.

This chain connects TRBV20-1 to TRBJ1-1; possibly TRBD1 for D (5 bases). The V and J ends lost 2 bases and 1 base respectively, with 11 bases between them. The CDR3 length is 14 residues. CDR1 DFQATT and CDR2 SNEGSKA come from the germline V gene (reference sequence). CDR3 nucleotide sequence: TGCAGTGCTAGAATAGGGGCCAGGAACACTGAAGCTTTCTTT. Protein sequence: CSARIGARNTEAFF.